This TCR beta chain is from a study of OX40 agonist ivuxolimab in advanced cancers. Describing the broader study: Ivuxolimab was a fully human IgG2 agonistic monoclonal antibody targeting the costimulatory receptor OX40 (CD134). In the dose-escalation cohort, roughly four fifths of patients were male, and the mean age was about 55 years, with a range of roughly 20 to 85. Peripheral TCRbeta sequencing aimed to test whether ivuxolimab altered TCR sequence diversity and caused clonal T-cell expansion. Intravenous ivuxolimab was administered to patients every 2 weeks at six dose levels: 0.01, 0.1, 0.3, 1.5, 3 and 10 mg/kg. Among the roughly 50 dose-escalation patients, around 20 had hepatocellular carcinoma, 15 melanoma, 9 renal cell carcinoma and 9 head and neck cancer. Partial responses occurred in three dose-escalation patients, of whom one had hepatocellular carcinoma and two had cutaneous melanoma. Prior anti-PD-1, anti-PD-L1 or anti-CTLA-4 therapy was permitted, and about 40% of dose-escalation patients had received checkpoint inhibitors. The paper reports the monotherapy dose-escalation portion (N of about 50 patients) of the phase I ivuxolimab trial.

Summary of the overall study and its limitations: Low levels of normalized T-cell clonal expansion were also seen in some patients who did not respond. After ivuxolimab, CD8+ T cells had more expanded clones than CD4+ T cells on average. Antigen specificity was not determined for the clonally expanded peripheral T cells. At doses from 0.1 to 3.0 mg/kg, clonal expansion was seen in both CD4+ and CD8+ blood T cells between baseline and week 6. In the 0.1-3.0 mg/kg groups, partial responders were among the patients with the lowest normalized peripheral clonal expansion, particularly in CD8+ T cells.

The V and J ends are trimmed by 1 base and 1 base, leaving 11 bases between them. CDR1 and CDR2 are read off the germline V gene as MNHNS and SASEGT. Including the terminal cysteine and valine, the CDR3 comprises 15 residues. Here the CDR3 DNA is all that survives: 45 bases in frame from base 1. For sequencing of the TCRbeta CDR3 region, genomic DNA was extracted from the sorted cells. TCRbeta CDR3 regions were sequenced using the immunoSEQ Assay. This immuneACCESS table, as held by TCRdb, lists in-frame sequences with V and J called but not all clones. Of the missing ones, under half trace to an unresolved V gene in checked studies; the others have no known cause. The sample table holds roughly 45,000 clones, of which about nine tenths were seen once. Roughly 6.2% of the sample comes from the top ten. The trial excluded patients who had a history of autoimmune disease or were on systemic immunosuppression. In every dose cohort, peripheral blood was drawn for TCR sequencing at baseline, cycle 4 day 1, and cycle 7 day 1. The samples were drawn from a first-in-human, open-label, multicenter phase I dose-escalation trial of ivuxolimab. The trial enrolled adults with locally advanced or metastatic head and neck squamous cell, hepatocellular, melanoma or renal cell carcinoma. Before TCR sequencing, CD4+ and CD8+ T cells were separately sorted from peripheral blood.

Comment on this clone: Its antigen is unknown. No base-level quality is on record; no much larger clone is a single base apart.

The chain couples TRBV6-1 to TRBJ2-7; there is no confident call for the D gene. The receptor was derived from an adult with an advanced solid tumor such as melanoma, head and neck, liver or kidney cancer. The sequencing here drew on CD4+ or CD8+ T cells sorted from blood, taken in a trial of the OX40 agonist ivuxolimab. The CDR3 sequence is CASSEEVVLSYEQYV. The sequence in DNA is TGTGCCAGCAGTGAAGAGGTGGTGTTGTCCTACGAGCAGTACGTC.